Presented here are 27 T cell receptor beta chains from one specimen sequenced in a study of blood T cell repertoires in COVID-19. The repertoire was sequenced with immunoSEQ multiplex PCR; TCRdb's copy has only in-frame clones and lacks some. The data contain about 100,000 clones, 88% of them seen just once; the ten biggest clones take up more than 5.5%. The sequencing input was peripheral blood. These receptors all come from a woman in her sixties with acute or convalescent COVID-19.

The chain recombines TRBV19 with TRBJ1-2; 8 bases agree with TRBD1. The trim removed 2 bases at V and 6 bases at J, leaving 2 bases unmatched. This CDR3 comprises 13 residues. Germline loops: CDR1 LNHDA, CDR2 SQIVND (reference sequence). DNA of the CDR3: TGTGCCAGTAGTATACCGGGACAGGATGGCTACACCTTC. Its translation is CASSIPGQDGYTF.

The CDR3 coding sequence is TGCAGCGCCCGCCCGGGTAAAGGAACGAACACCGGGGAGCTGTTTTTT. Translated, it gives CSARPGKGTNTGELFF. This sequence joins TRBV29-1 and TRBJ2-2, with D hard to call. Germline lookup yields CDR1 SQVTM and CDR2 ANQGSEA. This CDR3 spans 16 amino acids. V was pared by 7 bases and J by 0 bases, with 18 bases between.

The chain joins TRBV7-8 to TRBJ2-7, with 9 positions matching TRBD2. The V gene's germline CDR1 is SGHVS and CDR2 FQNEAQ. V trimming: 0 bases; J trimming: 3 bases; junction bases outside the gene matches: 9. This CDR3 spans 17 amino acids. For the CDR3, the DNA is TGTGCCAGCAGCTTAGCGCTAACCAGGACTAGCGTCTACGAGCAGTACTTC. Translation gives CASSLALTRTSVYEQYF. The variable domain in full, with the rest retrieved from reference TRBV7-8 and TRBJ2-7, is GAGVSQSPRYKVAKRGQDVALRCDPISGHVSLFWYQQALGQGPEFLTYFQNEAQLDKSGLPSDRFFAERPEGSVSTLKIQRTQQEDSAVYLCASSLALTRTSVYEQYFGPGTRLTVT.

The chain is built from TRBV29-1 and TRBJ1-5, with 8 bases matching TRBD1. The junction had 7 bases not matched to a gene; V was cut back by 3 bases and J by 6 bases. The CDR3 is 14 residues long. In germline, CDR1 is SQVTM, CDR2 ANQGSEA. The CDR3 DNA sequence: TGCAGCGTTGAGGTCGGTACAGGGGGTCAGCCCCAGCATTTT. This codes for CSVEVGTGGQPQHF. Full variable domain (outside the CDR3, taken from reference TRBV29-1 and TRBJ1-5): SAVISQKPSRDICQRGTSLTIQCQVDSQVTMMFWYRQQPGQSLTLIATANQGSEATYESGFVIDKFPISRPNLTFSTLTVSNMSPEDSSIYLCSVEVGTGGQPQHFGDGTRLSIL.

This clone was picked up a small number of times. The same CDR3 arises from other DNA sequences in this sample as well. The chain has TRBV2 and TRBJ1-5; no clear D gene. The CDR3 spans 15 residues. Germline assignment: CDR1 SNHLY and CDR2 FYNNEI. Trimming removed 2 bases at V and 1 base at J, with 9 bases between. CDR3 nucleotides: TGTGCCAGCAGTGAAACGACGGGGAGCAATCAGCCCCAGCATTTT. It translates to CASSETTGSNQPQHF.

The gene calls are TRBV6-5 and TRBJ2-7, with a possible D match to TRBD2 (5 bases). V was pared by 6 bases and J by 4 bases, with 13 bases between. Germline-derived CDR1 and CDR2 are MNHEY and SVGAGI. The CDR3 length is 13 residues. The CDR3 is CASSQGSRYEQYF. Here the CDR3 DNA reads TGTGCCAGCAGCCAAGGGAGCCGGTACGAGCAGTACTTC.

The chain links TRBV18 to TRBJ2-7; D may be TRBD1 (7 bases). Looked up from germline, CDR1 is KGHSH and CDR2 is LQKENI. V was clipped by 6 bases and J by 2 bases, with 14 bases between them. This CDR3 is 14 amino acids long. The DNA for the CDR3 is TGTGCCAGCTCGCCCGCGGGACAGCCCTACGAGCAGTACTTC. Its translation is CASSPAGQPYEQYF.

The rearrangement uses TRBV5-4 and TRBJ2-1; TRBD2 matches at 7 bases. The germline V gene has CDR1 SGHNT and CDR2 YYREEE (reference sequence). The CDR3 has 13 residues. The trim removed 6 bases at V and 9 bases at J, leaving 9 bases unmatched. In DNA, the CDR3 is TGTGCCAGCATGGGGGGAGGGAGGACTGAGCAGTTCTTC. Its translation is CASMGGGRTEQFF.

The chain has TRBV4-2 and TRBJ1-6; D may be TRBD1 (5 bases). The germline gives CDR1 LGHNA, CDR2 YNFKEQ. CDR3 size: 15 residues. The V end was cut by 4 bases, the J end by 7 bases, with 14 bases between. CDR3 protein: CASSRSQGSNSPLHF. CDR3 nucleotides: TGTGCCAGCAGCCGCTCTCAGGGTTCCAATTCACCCCTCCACTTT.

This sequence joins TRBV2 and TRBJ2-2; D might be TRBD2 (6 bases). The CDR3 runs to 15 residues. The V gene lost 7 bases and the J gene lost 3 bases, with 15 bases spanning the gap. The germline V gene has CDR1 SNHLY and CDR2 FYNNEI. CDR3 residues: CASTDGVADTGELFF. The CDR3 DNA reads TGTGCCAGCACCGACGGAGTAGCGGACACCGGGGAGCTGTTTTTT.

The chain joins TRBV6-5 to TRBJ2-1, with 10 bases identical to TRBD2. The CDR3 runs to 15 residues. Germline V CDR1 and CDR2: MNHEY, SVGAGI. Losses at the gene ends were 5 bases for V and 4 bases for J; bases not matched to a gene: 5. CDR3 protein: CASSPTSGPYNEQFF. Here the CDR3 DNA reads TGTGCCAGCAGTCCGACTAGCGGGCCATACAATGAGCAGTTCTTC.

This chain uses TRBV30 with TRBJ1-1; 8 nucleotides line up with TRBD1. The CDR3 has 14 residues. V dropped 3 bases and J dropped 1; count of bases not matched to a gene: 4. Per germline, CDR1 GTSNPN and CDR2 SVGIG (reference sequence). The CDR3, as DNA: TGTGCCTGGAGCCAGGGGGCGCGGAACACTGAAGCTTTCTTT. Residues: CAWSQGARNTEAFF.

This chain uses TRBV5-1 with TRBJ2-2; D is perhaps TRBD2 (5 bases). V was shortened by 3 bases and J by 5 bases, with 14 bases between the two germline ends. The CDR3 loop spans 15 amino acids. Germline CDR1 SGHRS, CDR2 YFSETQ. The CDR3 is CASSSGLLTTGELFF. CDR3 DNA: TGCGCCAGCAGCTCCGGACTCCTAACAACCGGGGAGCTGTTTTTT.

The chain couples TRBV5-1 to TRBJ2-5; D gene uncertain. The V gene lost 0 bases and the J gene lost 2 bases, with 14 bases spanning the gap. The CDR3 is made up of 16 amino acids. CDR1 is SGHRS and CDR2 is YFSETQ in the germline V gene. Written as DNA, the CDR3 is TGCGCCAGCAGCTTGGCAGGTAACTCTCAGCAAGAGACCCAGTACTTC. The encoded protein is CASSLAGNSQQETQYF. The full variable domain, its missing parts supplied by reference TRBV5-1 and TRBJ2-5, is KAGVTQTPRYLIKTRGQQVTLSCSPISGHRSVSWYQQTPGQGLQFLFEYFSETQRNKGNFPGRFSGRQFSNSRSEMNVSTLELGDSALYLCASSLAGNSQQETQYFGPGTRLLVL.

The chain carries TRBV6-6 and TRBJ2-7; a possible D gene is TRBD2 (7 bases). V lost 9 bases, J lost 5 bases, and 17 bases lay in between. The germline gives CDR1 MNHNY, CDR2 SVGAGI (reference sequence). The CDR3 loop spans 13 amino acids. Here the CDR3 reads CARGGGRPHEQYV. The CDR3 nucleotides are TGTGCCAGAGGGGGGGGACGACCCCACGAGCAGTACGTC.

The chain links TRBV10-3 to TRBJ2-2, with 10 bases aligning to TRBD2. The ends lost 8 bases at V and 7 bases at J; junction bases unmatched: 4. CDR3 size: 13 residues. Germline values: CDR1 ENHRY, CDR2 SYGVKD. This CDR3 reads CAIPSGRVGELFF. Here the CDR3 DNA reads TGTGCCATCCCGAGCGGGAGGGTCGGGGAGCTGTTTTTT.

The V call is TRBV9, the J call TRBJ1-3, with 7 nucleotides matching TRBD1. CDR1 and CDR2 (germline): SGDLS, YYNGEE. This CDR3 region has 13 residues. J gave up 8 bases and V 0 bases, and 2 bases lay outside the gene matches. The CDR3 is CASSVGQGDTIYF. CDR3 nucleotide sequence: TGTGCCAGCAGCGTAGGACAGGGTGACACCATATATTTT.

V and J are TRBV10-2 and TRBJ1-6; 8 bases map to TRBD1. CDR1 is WSHSY and CDR2 is SAAADI in the germline V gene. The CDR3 is 18 amino acids. Trimming removed 4 bases from V and 0 bases from J; junction bases left unmatched: 8. The CDR3 DNA follows: TGCGCCAGCAGTGGAAGCAGACAGGGGAGCTCCTATAATTCACCCCTCCACTTT. This sequence encodes CASSGSRQGSSYNSPLHF.

This clone was detected only a few times. The V and J genes are TRBV30 and TRBJ2-7; 10 positions match TRBD2. Germline CDR1 reads GTSNPN; CDR2 reads SVGIG (reference sequence). This CDR3 comprises 15 residues. Trimming at V came to 3 bases and at J to 1 base, leaving 6 bases not matched to a gene. The CDR3 is CAWSVLAGESYEQYF. As DNA, the CDR3 is TGTGCCTGGAGCGTTCTAGCGGGAGAATCCTACGAGCAGTACTTC.

The gene calls are TRBV27 and TRBJ1-5; D unclear. Trimming took off 0 bases at V and 6 bases at J, with 6 bases between the two ends. The germline CDR1 and CDR2 sequences are MNHEY and SMNVEV (reference sequence). The CDR3 contains 13 residues. The CDR3 DNA reads TGTGCCAGCAGTTTATCGTGGGCTCAGCCCCAGCATTTT. It specifies CASSLSWAQPQHF.

V gene TRBV3-1 (or the pseudogene TRBV3-2) combines with J gene TRBJ1-1; tentatively, D is TRBD1 (6 bases). Deletions cut 5 bases from V and 6 bases from J, with 16 bases between. CDR3 length equals 14 residues. Germline lookup yields CDR1 LGHDT and CDR2 YNNKEL (reference sequence). Here the CDR3 DNA reads TGTGCCAGCAGCGCGCTGGACAGTAGAGCTGAAGCTTTCTTT. Translating it yields CASSALDSRAEAFF.

The rearrangement joins TRBV20-1 to TRBJ2-1, with 8 bases lining up with TRBD2. Germline V gene data show CDR1 as DFQATT and CDR2 as SNEGSKA (reference sequence). J gave up 4 bases and V 3 bases, and 11 bases lay outside the gene matches. The CDR3 is 16 residues long. CDR3 in amino acids: CSASPPAAGVYNEQFF. CDR3 sequence (DNA): TGCAGTGCTAGTCCCCCGGCAGCGGGGGTGTACAATGAGCAGTTCTTC.

The V gene is TRBV19, the J gene TRBJ1-2, with a tentative D call TRBD1 (6 bases). The V end lost 5 bases, the J end lost 4 bases, and 14 bases lay between the germline ends. This CDR3 contains 14 residues. Germline CDR1 reads LNHDA; CDR2 reads SQIVND (reference sequence). CDR3: CASSLREGGYGYTF. CDR3 DNA sequence: TGTGCCAGTAGTCTTCGTGAAGGGGGCTATGGCTACACCTTC.

This chain uses TRBV6-5 with TRBJ2-7; D may be TRBD2 (6 bases). With 8 bases removed from V and 3 bases from J, the gap between germline ends came to 17 bases. The CDR3 is 14 residues long. Germline loops: CDR1 MNHEY, CDR2 SVGAGI. In nucleotides, the CDR3 is TGTGCCAGCCTATCGTACACTAGCAGCTACGAGCAGTACTTC. Translation gives CASLSYTSSYEQYF.

The V and J genes are TRBV30 and TRBJ1-4; no firm D call. The CDR3 consists of 17 residues. Germline lookup yields CDR1 GTSNPN and CDR2 SVGIG (reference sequence). Trimming shortened V by 2 bases and J by 2 bases, and 18 bases separated the two germline ends. The CDR3 bases are TGTGCCTGGAGTATTAGCGGGGTCGTTGGGACTAATGAAAAACTGTTTTTT. This sequence encodes CAWSISGVVGTNEKLFF.

The chain employs TRBV28 and TRBJ1-2; TRBD1 might be the D (5 bases). V shed 6 bases and J shed 4 bases, with 9 bases lying between them. Germline loops: CDR1 MDHEN, CDR2 SYDVKM. This CDR3 has 12 amino acids. In DNA form, the CDR3 reads TGTGCCAGCAGCGACAGATTCTATGGCTACACCTTC. Translated, it gives CASSDRFYGYTF.

The rearrangement joins TRBV15 to TRBJ1-2; 7 bases map to TRBD1. Germline V gives CDR1 LNHNV, CDR2 YYDKDF (reference sequence). This CDR3 region has 16 residues. V gave up 1 base and J gave up 5 bases; unmatched junction bases: 10. This CDR3 is CATSRVGATGPYGYTF. In DNA, the CDR3 is TGTGCCACCAGCAGAGTAGGGGCGACAGGGCCATATGGCTACACCTTC.